A selection of T cell receptor beta chains follows, all from one sample in a study of PD-1 blockade in classical Hodgkin lymphoma. Clones were sequenced by immunoSEQ multiplex PCR, and TCRdb holds only the in-frame ones, with some missing. The profile covers some 26,000 clones, with roughly 94% appearing a single time and approximately 4% taken by the ten largest. Sequencing used peripheral blood mononuclear cells (PBMCs). The receptors were gathered from a human donor with classical Hodgkin lymphoma. Both conserved end residues are part of each CDR3. The D gene is left open where the match is weak. For some rows the clone size is stated as once, few or many, or as a class when expanded; others skip it.

J gene: TRBJ2-5
V gene: TRBV11-2
D gene: TRBD2
clone size: once
CDR3 length: 14
CDR3 DNA: TGTGCCAGCAGCTTAGGACTAGCGGGAGAGACCCAGTACTTC
CDR3 protein: CASSLGLAGETQYF

J gene: TRBJ1-3
V gene: TRBV6-6
D gene: -
clone size: -
CDR3 length: 16
CDR3 DNA: TGTGCCAGCAGTCGACGCATTCCGGACTCTGGAAACACCATATATTTT
CDR3 protein: CASSRRIPDSGNTIYF

J gene: TRBJ2-5
V gene: TRBV6-6
D gene: -
clone size: -
CDR3 length: 13
CDR3 DNA: TGTGCCAGCACCGACGATAGGTCCCGGGCCCAGTACTTC
CDR3 protein: CASTDDRSRAQYF

J gene: TRBJ2-2
V gene: TRBV6-1
D gene: -
clone size: -
CDR3 length: 15
CDR3 DNA: TGTGCCAGCAGTGAAGGGACAGCGAACACCGGGGAGCTGTTTTTT
CDR3 protein: CASSEGTANTGELFF

J gene: TRBJ2-3
V gene: TRBV27
D gene: -
clone size: -
CDR3 length: 12
CDR3 DNA: TGTGCCAGCAGCGGGGGAGCCGATACGCAGTATTTT
CDR3 protein: CASSGGADTQYF

J gene: TRBJ1-4
V gene: TRBV7-9
D gene: -
clone size: -
CDR3 length: 16
CDR3 DNA: TGTGCCAGCAGCTTAGCGCGCGGGGGCGCGGGTGAAAAACTGTTTTTT
CDR3 protein: CASSLARGGAGEKLFF

J gene: TRBJ1-1
V gene: TRBV13
D gene: TRBD1
clone size: -
CDR3 length: 13
CDR3 DNA: TGTGCCAGCAGCCAGACGACAGGGAGTGAAGCTTTCTTT
CDR3 protein: CASSQTTGSEAFF

J gene: TRBJ1-1
V gene: TRBV28
D gene: -
clone size: -
CDR3 length: 13
CDR3 DNA: TGTGCCAGCGGTGTAGGCCGAGTCACTGAAGCTTTCTTT
CDR3 protein: CASGVGRVTEAFF

J gene: TRBJ2-1
V gene: TRBV27
D gene: TRBD1
clone size: -
CDR3 length: 16
CDR3 DNA: TGTGCCAGCAGTTATGGGGGACAGGGGGCTTACAATGAGCAGTTCTTC
CDR3 protein: CASSYGGQGAYNEQFF

J gene: TRBJ2-5
V gene: TRBV4-1
D gene: -
clone size: -
CDR3 length: 14
CDR3 DNA: TGCGCCAGCAGCCATAAACTAGGAGTTGAGACCCAGTACTTC
CDR3 protein: CASSHKLGVETQYF

J gene: TRBJ2-1
V gene: TRBV30
D gene: -
clone size: -
CDR3 length: 14
CDR3 DNA: TGTGCCTGGAGCCTCGCTAGCCTCCTGGGTGAGCAGTTCTTC
CDR3 protein: CAWSLASLLGEQFF

J gene: TRBJ1-1
V gene: TRBV5-1
D gene: -
clone size: once
CDR3 length: 14
CDR3 DNA: TGCGCCAGCAGCTTGACAGGTATGAACACTGAAGCTTTCTTT
CDR3 protein: CASSLTGMNTEAFF

J gene: TRBJ2-7
V gene: TRBV11-2
D gene: -
clone size: -
CDR3 length: 13
CDR3 DNA: TGTGCCAGCACTATGACACGTTGGGGCGAGCAGTACTTC
CDR3 protein: CASTMTRWGEQYF

J gene: TRBJ2-5
V gene: TRBV7-2
D gene: -
clone size: few
CDR3 length: 16
CDR3 DNA: TGTGCCAGCAGCTTCCTTTGGTGGGATTTCCAAGAGACCCAGTACTTC
CDR3 protein: CASSFLWWDFQETQYF

J gene: TRBJ1-1
V gene: TRBV10-2
D gene: -
clone size: -
CDR3 length: 14
CDR3 DNA: TGCGCCAGCACCCCAGGCAGGGCCTCGATAGAGGCTTTCTTT
CDR3 protein: CASTPGRASIEAFF

J gene: TRBJ1-5
V gene: TRBV7-5
D gene: -
clone size: -
CDR3 length: 11
CDR3 DNA: TGTGCCAGAAGCTGGGAGCAGCCCCAGCATTTT
CDR3 protein: CARSWEQPQHF

J gene: TRBJ1-1
V gene: TRBV7-9
D gene: -
clone size: once
CDR3 length: 13
CDR3 DNA: TGTGCCAGCAGCGCCTCAGGGAACACTGAAGCTTTCTTT
CDR3 protein: CASSASGNTEAFF

J gene: TRBJ2-5
V gene: TRBV19
D gene: -
clone size: -
CDR3 length: 14
CDR3 DNA: TGTGCCAGTAGTCCCAGGGGATTACAAGAGACCCAGTACTTC
CDR3 protein: CASSPRGLQETQYF

J gene: TRBJ2-5
V gene: TRBV6-1
D gene: -
clone size: -
CDR3 length: 13
CDR3 DNA: TGTGCCAGCCAACGCCCTTCCCGGGAGACCCAGTACTTC
CDR3 protein: CASQRPSRETQYF

J gene: TRBJ1-5
V gene: TRBV10-3
D gene: -
clone size: -
CDR3 length: 15
CDR3 DNA: TGTGCCATCAGTGAGTCGATGGGGGGATCCCAGCCCCAGCATTTT
CDR3 protein: CAISESMGGSQPQHF

J gene: TRBJ2-7
V gene: TRBV6-5
D gene: TRBD1
clone size: -
CDR3 length: 15
CDR3 DNA: TGTGCCAGCAGTGGGGACAGGGTGGGACCCTACGAGCAGTACTTC
CDR3 protein: CASSGDRVGPYEQYF

J gene: TRBJ1-5
V gene: TRBV28
D gene: -
clone size: -
CDR3 length: 13
CDR3 DNA: TGTGCCACATACGGGGGAGGAAATCAGCCCCAGCATTTT
CDR3 protein: CATYGGGNQPQHF

J gene: TRBJ1-1
V gene: TRBV7-9
D gene: -
clone size: -
CDR3 length: 13
CDR3 DNA: TGTGCCAGCAGCTTATTCTCAAACCCTGAAGCTTTCTTT
CDR3 protein: CASSLFSNPEAFF

J gene: TRBJ2-7
V gene: TRBV25-1
D gene: -
clone size: -
CDR3 length: 13
CDR3 DNA: TGTGCCAGCTCGACCCCTCCGGGCCACGAGCAGTACTTC
CDR3 protein: CASSTPPGHEQYF

J gene: TRBJ1-5
V gene: TRBV19
D gene: TRBD1
clone size: -
CDR3 length: 14
CDR3 DNA: TGTGCCAGTAGTTGGACAGGACAGCGTCAGCCCCAGCATTTT
CDR3 protein: CASSWTGQRQPQHF

J gene: TRBJ2-1
V gene: TRBV6-1
D gene: -
clone size: -
CDR3 length: 12
CDR3 DNA: TGTGCCAGCAGCGACCCGGGGGATGAGCAGTTCTTC
CDR3 protein: CASSDPGDEQFF

J gene: TRBJ1-1
V gene: TRBV19
D gene: -
clone size: -
CDR3 length: 14
CDR3 DNA: TGTGCCAGTAGTATAGCGGGAGGGAACACTGAAGCTTTCTTT
CDR3 protein: CASSIAGGNTEAFF

J gene: TRBJ1-3
V gene: TRBV15
D gene: -
clone size: -
CDR3 length: 14
CDR3 DNA: TGTGCCACCAGCACGAGACAGACTGGAAACACCATATATTTT
CDR3 protein: CATSTRQTGNTIYF

J gene: TRBJ2-7
V gene: TRBV7-8
D gene: TRBD1
clone size: once
CDR3 length: 15
CDR3 DNA: TGTGCCAGCAGGTTGGGGGGGACAGGGACTGGGGAGCAGTACTTC
CDR3 protein: CASRLGGTGTGEQYF

J gene: TRBJ1-3
V gene: TRBV30
D gene: -
clone size: -
CDR3 length: 12
CDR3 DNA: TGTGCCTGGAGTGTCAGCGGAAACACCATATATTTT
CDR3 protein: CAWSVSGNTIYF